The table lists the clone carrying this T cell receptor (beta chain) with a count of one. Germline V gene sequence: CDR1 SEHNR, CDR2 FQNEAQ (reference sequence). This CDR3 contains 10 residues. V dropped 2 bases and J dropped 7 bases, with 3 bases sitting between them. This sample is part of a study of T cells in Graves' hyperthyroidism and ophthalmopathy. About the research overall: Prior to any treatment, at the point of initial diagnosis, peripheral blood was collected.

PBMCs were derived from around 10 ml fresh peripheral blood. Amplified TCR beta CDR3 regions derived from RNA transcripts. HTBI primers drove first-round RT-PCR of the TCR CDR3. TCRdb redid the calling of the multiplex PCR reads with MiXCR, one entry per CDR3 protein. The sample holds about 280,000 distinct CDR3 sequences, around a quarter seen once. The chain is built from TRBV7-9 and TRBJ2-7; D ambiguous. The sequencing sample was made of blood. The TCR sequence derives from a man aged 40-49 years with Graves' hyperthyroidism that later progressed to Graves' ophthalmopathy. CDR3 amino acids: CASSLTEQYF. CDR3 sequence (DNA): TGTGCCAGCAGCTTAACGGAGCAGTACTTC.